Here is one T cell receptor (beta chain) with its context. Naive CD8 cells, CD45RO-negative and positively selected for CCR7, excluded terminally differentiated effector memory CD45RA+ cells. Data came from immunoSEQ multiplex PCR; TCRdb stores just in-frame clones and leaves some out. The table lists about 680,000 clones, just over 90% of them singletons, with more than 20% in the top ten. Trimming shortened V by 7 bases and J by 8 bases, and 11 bases separated the two germline ends. From germline, CDR1 is SQVTM and CDR2 ANQGSEA. The CDR3 contains 10 residues. The sample is drawn from a study of shared clonotypes between healthy human individuals.

The sample taken for sequencing was naive CD8+ T cells sorted from blood. The chain combines TRBV29-1 with TRBJ1-1; maybe TRBD1 (6 bases). The receptor was isolated from a man aged 25-45 years in good health. CDR3 region: CSDGGTEAFF. As DNA, the CDR3 is TGCAGCGACGGGGGGACAGAAGCTTTCTTT.